This T cell receptor (beta chain) was identified during a study of T cells of healthy individuals. This clonotype was observed a few times. TCRdb used MiXCR to reprocess the 5' RACE reads, holding one entry per CDR3 protein. The table records tens of thousands of distinct CDR3 sequences, around 16% of them present only once. The CDR3 has 17 amino acids. V shed 4 bases and J 8 bases; nucleotides not matched to a gene: 14. Germline CDR1 is MDHEN and CDR2 is SYDVKM. The chain is built from TRBV28 and TRBJ1-4; 9 bases are shared with TRBD1. The sequence came from a human donor in good health. CDR3 in DNA: TGTGCCAGCAGTTCCGGACAGGGGATAAGGGTGGAAGAAAAACTGTTTTTT. This encodes CASSSGQGIRVEEKLFF.